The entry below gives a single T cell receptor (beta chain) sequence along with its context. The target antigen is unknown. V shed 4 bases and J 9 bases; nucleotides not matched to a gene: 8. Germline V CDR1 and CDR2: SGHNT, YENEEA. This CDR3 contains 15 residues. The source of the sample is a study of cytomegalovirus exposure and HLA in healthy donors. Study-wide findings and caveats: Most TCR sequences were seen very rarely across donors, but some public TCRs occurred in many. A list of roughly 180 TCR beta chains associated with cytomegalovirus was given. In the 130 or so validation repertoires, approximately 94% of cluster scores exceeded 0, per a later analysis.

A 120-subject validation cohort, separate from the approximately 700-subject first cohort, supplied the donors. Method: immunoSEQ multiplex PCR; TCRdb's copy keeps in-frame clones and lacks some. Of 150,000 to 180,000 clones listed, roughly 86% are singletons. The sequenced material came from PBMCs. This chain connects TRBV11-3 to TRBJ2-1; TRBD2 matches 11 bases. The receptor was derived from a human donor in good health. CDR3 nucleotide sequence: TGTGCCAGCAGCTCGGGACTAGCGGCACGCGGTGAGCAGTTCTTC. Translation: CASSSGLAARGEQFF. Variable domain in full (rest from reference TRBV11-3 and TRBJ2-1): EAGVVQSPRYKIIEKKQPVAFWCNPISGHNTLYWYLQNLGQGPELLIRYENEEAVDDSQLPKDRFSAERLKGVDSTLKIQPAELGDSAVYLCASSSGLAARGEQFFGPGTRLTVL.